The clone carrying this TCR beta chain was seen many times. It was with a sample-barcoded 5' primer and a J-beta primer mix that a second PCR of about 6 to 12 cycles was run. All samples gave at least 2.5 million CDR3-containing paired-end reads. One entry per CDR3 protein, called by TCRdb with MiXCR from the 5' RACE reads. The sample shows under 1,000,000 distinct CDR3 sequences, about 36% of them seen only once. This sample was included in a study of blood T cells in healthy people across ages. Across the whole study: The capture of about one barcoded beta molecule per two T cells was achieved by template switching.

The sample was blood. This receptor was obtained from a man aged 18-30 years in good health.

The CDR3 nucleotides are TGTGCCAGCAGCCAAGGGGACAGCTACGAGCAGTACTTC. Translated, it gives CASSQGDSYEQYF. The chain combines TRBV3-1 with TRBJ2-7; 7 bases are a match to TRBD1. The germline CDR1 and CDR2 sequences are LGHDT and YNNKEL (reference sequence). The CDR3 consists of 13 residues. V shed 1 base and J 3 bases; nucleotides not matched to a gene: 0.